This T cell receptor beta chain was profiled in a study of T cells in Graves' hyperthyroidism and ophthalmopathy. Germline lookup yields CDR1 MDHEN and CDR2 SYDVKM. V dropped 6 bases and J dropped 2 bases, with 11 bases sitting between them. CDR3 length: 14 residues. This clonotype was counted at least ten times. What it binds is not known. Exclusion followed for patients with uncontrolled infection, other autoimmune disease, pregnancy or lactation. In making diagnoses, clinical symptoms, serum thyroxine and TRAb, thyroid ultrasound and orbital computed tomography were all used. It was RNA transcripts that yielded the amplified TCR beta CDR3 regions. A first-round RT-PCR of the TCR CDR3 used the HTBI primer set. One entry per CDR3 protein results from TCRdb running MiXCR on the multiplex PCR reads. The table includes 250,000 to 300,000 distinct CDR3 sequences, roughly 14% detected once. Study outcomes and limitations: Most thyroid clonotypes expanded above 0.001 appeared in blood too.

The receptor's source is a middle-aged woman with Graves' hyperthyroidism that later progressed to Graves' ophthalmopathy. The sequenced sample consisted of blood. The chain carries TRBV28 and TRBJ1-5; no clear D. CDR3 sequence (DNA): TGTGCCAGCAGCCTCCCTTTGGGCAATCAGCCCCAGCATTTT. As protein: CASSLPLGNQPQHF.